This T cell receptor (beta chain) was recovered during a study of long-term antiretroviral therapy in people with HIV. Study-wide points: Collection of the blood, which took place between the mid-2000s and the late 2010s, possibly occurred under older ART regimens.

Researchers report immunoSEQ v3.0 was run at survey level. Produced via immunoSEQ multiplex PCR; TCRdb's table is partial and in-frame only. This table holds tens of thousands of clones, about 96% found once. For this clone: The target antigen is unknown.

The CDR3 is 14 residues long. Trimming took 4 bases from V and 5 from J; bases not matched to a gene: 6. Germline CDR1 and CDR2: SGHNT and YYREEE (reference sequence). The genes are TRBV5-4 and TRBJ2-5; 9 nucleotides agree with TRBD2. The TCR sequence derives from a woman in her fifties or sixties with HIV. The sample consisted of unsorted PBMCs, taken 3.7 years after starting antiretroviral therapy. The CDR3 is CASSRGGAYETQYF. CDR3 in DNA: TGTGCCAGCAGCCGCGGGGGGGCGTATGAGACCCAGTACTTC.